This TCR beta chain comes out of a study of blood T cells in healthy people across ages. The CDR3 covers 15 residues. CDR1 is LGHNA and CDR2 is YSLEER in the germline V gene. V shed 0 bases and J shed 1 base, with 7 bases lying between them. Together with a sample-barcoded 5' primer, a J-beta primer mix was included in a second PCR lasting roughly 6 to 12 cycles. TCRdb re-analysed the 5' RACE reads in MiXCR, keeping a single row per CDR3 protein. Among hundreds of thousands of distinct CDR3 sequences listed, roughly 41% were seen once. This receptor was identified in a man older than 75 in good health. The specimen sequenced was blood. The rearrangement joins TRBV4-3 to TRBJ1-3; unclear D gene. The DNA for the CDR3 is TGCGCCAGCAGCCAAGACAAGGCATCTGGAAACACCATATATTTT. Its translation is CASSQDKASGNTIYF.